What follows are 13 T cell receptor beta chains derived from one specimen sequenced in a study of vaccination effects on CD4 cells after COVID-19. Sequenced by immunoSEQ multiplex PCR; TCRdb stores in-frame clones only, minus some. The sample lists about 13,000 clones, around 67% occurring once. These receptors' antigens are unknown. ViraFEST assay sequencing came after antigen-specific CD4+ T cells were expanded with viral peptide pools. Culturing for roughly 9 days preceded CD4+ T cell isolation. This person caught SARS-CoV-2 sometime from March to December 2020, and PCR testing confirmed the infection. The participants, recipients of two vaccine doses, got either BNT162b2 or mRNA-1273. Sequences were derived from CD4+ T cells from PBMCs cultured with HCoV-NL63 spike peptides, sampled after COVID-19 vaccination. The receptors were sampled from a human donor who had a prior SARS-CoV-2 infection.

V gene TRBV5-5 combines with J gene TRBJ1-4, with D unresolved. The CDR3 covers 14 residues. Trimming removed 1 base from V and 3 bases from J, with 7 bases in between. Germline V CDR1 and CDR2: SGHKS, YYEKEE (reference sequence). The CDR3 region has the DNA TGTGCCAGCAGCTTGACAGAGCCTAATGAAAAACTGTTTTTT. Amino acids: CASSLTEPNEKLFF.

V is TRBV7-6 and J is TRBJ2-5; D not certain. Per germline, CDR1 SGHVS and CDR2 FNYEAQ. Trimming cost V 2 bases and J 0 bases, with 4 bases left between them. This CDR3 comprises 13 residues. The CDR3 spells CASSLTYQETQYF. In DNA, the CDR3 is TGTGCCAGCAGCTTAACCTACCAAGAGACCCAGTACTTC.

The genes are TRBV9 and TRBJ2-2; 8 bases are a match to TRBD2. The J segment lost 3 bases and the V segment lost 4 bases, leaving 11 bases of the junction unmatched. The CDR3 covers 17 residues. Germline loops: CDR1 SGDLS, CDR2 YYNGEE. CDR3 nucleotide sequence: TGTGCCAGCAGCCCCACCGCGGGGGGTCACCACACCGGGGAGCTGTTTTTT. It translates to CASSPTAGGHHTGELFF.

V and J are TRBV5-6 and TRBJ2-7; D gene ambiguous. Germline-derived CDR1 and CDR2 are SGHDT and YYEEEE. V lost 1 base and J lost 3, with 14 bases in between. This CDR3 has 15 amino acids. As DNA, the CDR3 is TGTGCCAGCAGCTTGCGCCGGGCCAGCCTCTACGAGCAGTACTTC. Amino acid sequence: CASSLRRASLYEQYF.

Written as DNA, the CDR3 is TGCGCCAGCAGTCCCGGCCCCGACAAGTACCCAGAGACCCAGTACTTC. This encodes CASSPGPDKYPETQYF. V gene TRBV5-1 combines with J gene TRBJ2-5; unclear D gene. V lost 5 bases and J 4 bases, leaving 21 bases between the germline ends. This CDR3 has 16 amino acids. Germline CDR1 reads SGHRS; CDR2 reads YFSETQ.

The chain joins TRBV10-1 to TRBJ2-7, with 10 positions matching TRBD1. Germline lookup yields CDR1 WNHNN and CDR2 SYGVQD (reference sequence). The CDR3 has 15 amino acids. V shed 7 bases, J shed 7 bases, and the junction held 13 bases outside the gene matches. The CDR3 protein is CASKRGTGAKGEQYF. The CDR3 DNA follows: TGCGCCAGCAAACGAGGGACAGGGGCGAAGGGAGAGCAGTACTTC.

A few counts support this clone. The chain couples TRBV30 to TRBJ2-1; 7 bases are a match to TRBD2. V dropped 1 base and J dropped 8; count of bases not matched to a gene: 14. CDR3 length: 16 residues. Germline assignment: CDR1 GTSNPN and CDR2 SVGIG (reference sequence). This chain's CDR3 is CAWSETSETGLDEQFF. For the CDR3, the DNA is TGTGCCTGGAGTGAAACTAGCGAGACTGGTCTGGATGAGCAGTTCTTC.

This chain uses TRBV6-5 with TRBJ2-4, with 7 bases lining up with TRBD1. V lost 5 bases, J lost 6 bases, and 7 bases stayed unmatched. CDR1 and CDR2 (germline): MNHEY, SVGAGI. The CDR3 has 14 residues. The CDR3 sequence is CASSTAGGGNIQYF. The DNA for the CDR3 is TGTGCCAGCAGTACAGCAGGGGGTGGAAACATTCAGTACTTC.

The chain is built from TRBV6-5 and TRBJ2-5, with a possible D match to TRBD1 (5 bases). In germline, CDR1 is MNHEY, CDR2 SVGAGI. The CDR3 spans 15 residues. Trimming removed 1 base from V and 4 bases from J, with 13 bases in between. CDR3 region: CASSYWAGKGETQYF. The CDR3 nucleotides read TGTGCCAGCAGTTACTGGGCAGGGAAAGGAGAGACCCAGTACTTC.

The gene calls are TRBV11-2 and TRBJ2-1, with TRBD2 matching over 10 bases. Unmatched junction bases numbered 2, after V lost 3 bases and J lost 3 bases. There are 15 residues in the CDR3. The germline gives CDR1 SGHAT, CDR2 FQNNGV. The CDR3 nucleotides are TGTGCCAGCAGCTTTCTAGCGGGGGTCTACAATGAGCAGTTCTTC. This gives the protein CASSFLAGVYNEQFF.

CDR3 region: CASSLTPGQIHGYTF. The CDR3 DNA reads as TGTGCCAGCAGCTTAACTCCGGGACAGATCCATGGCTACACCTTC. The genes are TRBV7-3 and TRBJ1-2; TRBD1 matches 7 bases. Germline CDR1 is SGHTA and CDR2 is FQGTGA. The CDR3 runs 15 residues. V lost 0 bases, J lost 6 bases, and 7 bases stayed unmatched.

The table lists this clone with a few counts. In nucleotides, the CDR3 is TGTGCCAGCAGCTCGATAGGTGAGCGGGGGAAAGATACGCAGTATTTT. This sequence encodes CASSSIGERGKDTQYF. This chain connects TRBV13 to TRBJ2-3; 8 bases match TRBD2. The CDR3 is 16 residues long. Germline V lookup: CDR1 PRHDT, CDR2 FYEKMQ (reference sequence). V gave up 4 bases and J gave up 5 bases; unmatched junction bases: 11.

The rearrangement joins TRBV5-4 to TRBJ1-1; no firm D call. The germline V and J ends were trimmed by 4 bases and 4 bases, with 14 bases remaining between them. The CDR3 runs 14 residues. The germline V gene encodes CDR1 SGHNT and CDR2 YYREEE (reference sequence). The CDR3 DNA reads TGTGCCAGCAGCGCCATACTTAAAGGCACTGAAGCTTTCTTT. Protein product: CASSAILKGTEAFF.